What follows describes a single TCR beta chain. The antigen remains undetermined. TCRdb independently ran MiXCR on the reads; one entry per CDR3 protein. The repertoire has around 340,000 distinct CDR3 sequences, about 27% of them found once; the top ten carry about 20%. The data are from a study of T cell repertoires in cytomegalovirus infection. Looking at the study overall: The public TCR beta signatures pointed to both CMV infection and matching HLA type.

The CDR3 has 16 residues. V lost 6 bases, J lost 1 base, and 13 bases lay in between. Germline lookup yields CDR1 MDHEN and CDR2 SYDVKM. This clonotype was sampled from a human donor in good health (CMV status not recorded). Some clones in this sample may be carry-over from other donors' samples. This sequence joins TRBV28 and TRBJ2-6; no definite D call. The sequencing here drew on cultured PBMCs, taken from culture after CMV antigen stimulation. CDR3 region: CASSHMKGSGANVLTF. DNA for the CDR3: TGTGCCAGCAGCCATATGAAAGGGTCTGGGGCCAACGTCCTGACTTTC. Complete variable domain (other parts from reference TRBV28 and TRBJ2-6): DVKVTQSSRYLVKRTGEKVFLECVQDMDHENMFWYRQDPGLGLRLIYFSYDVKMKEKGDIPEGYSVSREKKERFSLILESASTNQTSMYLCASSHMKGSGANVLTFGAGSRLTVL.